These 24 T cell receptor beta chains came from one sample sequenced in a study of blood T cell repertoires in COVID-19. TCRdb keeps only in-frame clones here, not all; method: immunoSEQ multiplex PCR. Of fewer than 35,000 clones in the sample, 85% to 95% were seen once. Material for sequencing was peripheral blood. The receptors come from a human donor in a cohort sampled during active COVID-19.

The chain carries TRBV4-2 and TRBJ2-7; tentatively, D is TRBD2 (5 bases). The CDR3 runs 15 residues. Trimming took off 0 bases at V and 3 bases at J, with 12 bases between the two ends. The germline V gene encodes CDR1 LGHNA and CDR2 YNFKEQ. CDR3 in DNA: TGTGCCAGCAGCCAAGATAATCGGGGTTTCTACGAGCAGTACTTC. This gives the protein CASSQDNRGFYEQYF.

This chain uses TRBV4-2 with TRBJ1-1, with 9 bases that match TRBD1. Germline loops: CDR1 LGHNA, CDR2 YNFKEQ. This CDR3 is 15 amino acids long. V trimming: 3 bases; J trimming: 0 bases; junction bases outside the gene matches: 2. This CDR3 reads CASSQTGGLNTEAFF. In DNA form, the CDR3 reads TGTGCCAGCAGCCAGACAGGGGGACTGAACACTGAAGCTTTCTTT.

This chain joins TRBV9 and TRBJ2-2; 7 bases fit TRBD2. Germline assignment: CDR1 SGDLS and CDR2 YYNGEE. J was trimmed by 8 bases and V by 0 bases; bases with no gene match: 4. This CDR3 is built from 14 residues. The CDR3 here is CASSVGGSKGELFF. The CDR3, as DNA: TGTGCCAGCAGCGTAGGCGGGAGTAAGGGGGAGCTGTTTTTT.

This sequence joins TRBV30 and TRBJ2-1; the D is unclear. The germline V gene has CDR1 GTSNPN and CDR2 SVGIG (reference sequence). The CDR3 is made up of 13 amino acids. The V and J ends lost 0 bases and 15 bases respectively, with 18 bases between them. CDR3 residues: CAWSVSSGAQMFF. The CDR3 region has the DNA TGTGCCTGGAGTGTATCTTCCGGCGCACAGATGTTCTTC.

Written as DNA, the CDR3 is TGTGCCAGCTCACCGACAACCACTGAAGCTTTCTTT. Translating gives CASSPTTTEAFF. The V gene is TRBV18, the J gene TRBJ1-1; D uncertain. The V end lost 3 bases, the J end lost 4 bases, and 6 bases lay between the germline ends. The V gene's germline CDR1 is KGHSH and CDR2 LQKENI. The CDR3 spans 12 residues.

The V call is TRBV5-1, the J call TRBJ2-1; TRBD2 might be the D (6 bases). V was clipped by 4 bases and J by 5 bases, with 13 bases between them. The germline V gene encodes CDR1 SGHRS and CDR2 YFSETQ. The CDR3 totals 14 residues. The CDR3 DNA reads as TGCGCCAGCAGCCCGGGACTGGAGAACAATGAGCAGTTCTTC. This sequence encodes CASSPGLENNEQFF.

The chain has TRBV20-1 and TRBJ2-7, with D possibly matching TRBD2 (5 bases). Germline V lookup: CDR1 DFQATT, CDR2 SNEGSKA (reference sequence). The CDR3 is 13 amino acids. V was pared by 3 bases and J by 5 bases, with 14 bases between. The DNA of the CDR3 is TGCAGTGCTAGTGGGGAGTCCCGCGACGAGCAGTACTTC. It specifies CSASGESRDEQYF.

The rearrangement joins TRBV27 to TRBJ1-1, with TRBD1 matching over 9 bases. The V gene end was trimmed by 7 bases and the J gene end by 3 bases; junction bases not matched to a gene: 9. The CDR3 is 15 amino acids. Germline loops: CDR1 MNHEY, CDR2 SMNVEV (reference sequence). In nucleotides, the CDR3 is TGTGCCAGCAAATACAGGGGGCTATCGGACACTGAAGCTTTCTTT. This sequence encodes CASKYRGLSDTEAFF.

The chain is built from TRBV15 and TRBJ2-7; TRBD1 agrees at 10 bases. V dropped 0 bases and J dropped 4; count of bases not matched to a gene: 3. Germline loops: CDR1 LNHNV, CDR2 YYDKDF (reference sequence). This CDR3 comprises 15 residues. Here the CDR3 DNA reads TGTGCCACCAGCAGAGACGGGACAGGGGTGTACGAGCAGTACTTC. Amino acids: CATSRDGTGVYEQYF. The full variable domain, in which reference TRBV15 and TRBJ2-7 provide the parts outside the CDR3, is DAMVIQNPRYQVTQFGKPVTLSCSQTLNHNVMYWYQQKSSQAPKLLFHYYDKDFNNEADTPDNFQSRRPNTSFCFLDIRSPGLGDTAMYLCATSRDGTGVYEQYFGPGTRLTVT.

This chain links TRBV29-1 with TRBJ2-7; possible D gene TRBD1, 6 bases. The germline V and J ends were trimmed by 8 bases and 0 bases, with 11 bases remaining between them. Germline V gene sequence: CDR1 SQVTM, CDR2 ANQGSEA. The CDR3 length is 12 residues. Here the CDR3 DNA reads TGCAGCTTTACAGGGATCTCCTACGAGCAGTACTTC. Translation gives CSFTGISYEQYF.

The CDR3 coding sequence is TGTGCCAGCAGCTCGCGGACTAGCGGCCCGGGGGAGACCCAGTACTTC. It translates to CASSSRTSGPGETQYF. The chain is built from TRBV5-5 and TRBJ2-5; 10 bases agree with TRBD2. Unmatched junction bases numbered 10, after V lost 3 bases and J lost 5 bases. CDR1 and CDR2 from the germline V gene are SGHKS and YYEKEE (reference sequence). This CDR3 is built from 16 residues.

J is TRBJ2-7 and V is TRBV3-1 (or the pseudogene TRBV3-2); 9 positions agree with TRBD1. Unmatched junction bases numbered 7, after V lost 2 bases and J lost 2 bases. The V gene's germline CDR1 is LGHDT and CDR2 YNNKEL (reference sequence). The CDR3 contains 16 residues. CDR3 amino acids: CASSQYGQGRAYEQYF. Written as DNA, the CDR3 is TGTGCCAGCAGCCAATACGGACAGGGGCGCGCCTACGAGCAGTACTTC.

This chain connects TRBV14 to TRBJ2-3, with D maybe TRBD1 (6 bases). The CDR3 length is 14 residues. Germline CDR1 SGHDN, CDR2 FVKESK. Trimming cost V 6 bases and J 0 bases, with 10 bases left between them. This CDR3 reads CASRVTGSTDTQYF. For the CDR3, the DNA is TGTGCCAGCAGGGTAACAGGGAGCACAGATACGCAGTATTTT.

The CDR3 DNA follows: TGTGCCAGCAGCTCGCCCGGGACAGGGGGCCTCTTGAACACTGAAGCTTTCTTT. Its translation: CASSSPGTGGLLNTEAFF. The genes are TRBV7-2 and TRBJ1-1; 12 bases fit TRBD1. The CDR3 sequence is 18 residues long. CDR1 and CDR2 from the germline V gene are SGHTA and FQGNSA. The junction had 9 bases not matched to a gene; V was cut back by 4 bases and J by 0 bases.

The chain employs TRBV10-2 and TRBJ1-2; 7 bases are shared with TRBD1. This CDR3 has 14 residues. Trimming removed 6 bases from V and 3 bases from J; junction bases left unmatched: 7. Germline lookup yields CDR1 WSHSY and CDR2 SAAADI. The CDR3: CASRGTAAYYGYTF. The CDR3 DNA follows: TGCGCCAGCAGGGGGACAGCTGCATACTATGGCTACACCTTC.

Here the CDR3 DNA reads TGTGCCAGCAGCGGGGGGCACCCTGAGCAGTTCTTC. This encodes CASSGGHPEQFF. This sequence joins TRBV9 and TRBJ2-1, with D perhaps matching TRBD1 (6 bases). CDR1 is SGDLS and CDR2 is YYNGEE in the germline V gene. This CDR3 has 12 amino acids. Trimming removed 3 bases from V and 9 bases from J, with 10 bases in between.

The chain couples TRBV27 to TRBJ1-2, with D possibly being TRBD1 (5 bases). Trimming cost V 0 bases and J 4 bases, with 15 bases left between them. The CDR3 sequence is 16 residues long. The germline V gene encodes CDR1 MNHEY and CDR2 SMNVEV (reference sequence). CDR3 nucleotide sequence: TGTGCCAGCAGTTTATCCGGGGGACGTACTCCCTATGGCTACACCTTC. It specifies CASSLSGGRTPYGYTF.

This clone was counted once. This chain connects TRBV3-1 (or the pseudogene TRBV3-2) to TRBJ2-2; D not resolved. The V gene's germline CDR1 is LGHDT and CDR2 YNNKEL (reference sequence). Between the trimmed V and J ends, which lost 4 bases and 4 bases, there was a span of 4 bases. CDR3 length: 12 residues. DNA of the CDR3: TGTGCCAGCAGCCTTCTCACCGGGGAGCTGTTTTTT. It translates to CASSLLTGELFF.

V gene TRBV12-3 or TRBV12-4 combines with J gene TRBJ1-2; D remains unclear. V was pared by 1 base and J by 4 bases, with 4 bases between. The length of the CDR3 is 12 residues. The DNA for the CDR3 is TGTGCCAGCAGTTTAGACACCTATGGCTACACCTTC. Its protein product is CASSLDTYGYTF.

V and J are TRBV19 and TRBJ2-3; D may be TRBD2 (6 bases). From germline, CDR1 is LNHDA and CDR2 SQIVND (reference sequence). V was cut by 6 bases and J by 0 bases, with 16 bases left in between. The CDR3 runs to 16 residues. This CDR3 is CASSHYLATSTDTQYF. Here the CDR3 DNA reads TGTGCCAGTAGCCACTACCTAGCGACTAGCACAGATACGCAGTATTTT.

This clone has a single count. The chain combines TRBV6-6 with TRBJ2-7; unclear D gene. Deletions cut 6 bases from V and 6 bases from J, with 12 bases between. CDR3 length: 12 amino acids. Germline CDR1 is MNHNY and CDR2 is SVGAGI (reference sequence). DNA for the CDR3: TGTGCCAGCAGCCCCCAGTCCCGCGAGCAGTACTTC. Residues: CASSPQSREQYF.

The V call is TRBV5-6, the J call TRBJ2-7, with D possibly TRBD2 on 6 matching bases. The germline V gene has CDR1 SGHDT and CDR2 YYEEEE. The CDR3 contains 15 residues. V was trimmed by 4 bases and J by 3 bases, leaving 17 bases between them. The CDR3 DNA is TGTGCCAGCAGCCCCGCCGGGACTCAAATCTACGAGCAGTACTTC. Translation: CASSPAGTQIYEQYF.

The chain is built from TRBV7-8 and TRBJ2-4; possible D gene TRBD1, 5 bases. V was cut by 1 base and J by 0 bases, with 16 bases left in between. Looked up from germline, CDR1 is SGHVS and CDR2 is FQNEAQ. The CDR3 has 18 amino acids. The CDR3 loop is CASSLGSRQRRAKNIQYF. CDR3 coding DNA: TGTGCCAGCAGCTTAGGGTCACGACAGAGGCGAGCCAAAAACATTCAGTACTTC.

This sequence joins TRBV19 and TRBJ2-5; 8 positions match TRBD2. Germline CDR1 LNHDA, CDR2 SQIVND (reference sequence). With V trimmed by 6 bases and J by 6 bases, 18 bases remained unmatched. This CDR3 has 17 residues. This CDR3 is CASSPPGRLARLQTQYF. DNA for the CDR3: TGTGCCAGTAGCCCACCCGGGAGACTAGCGAGGTTGCAGACCCAGTACTTC.